These 3 T cell receptor beta chains came from one sample sequenced in a study of shared clonotypes between healthy human individuals. The repertoire was sequenced with immunoSEQ multiplex PCR; TCRdb's copy has only in-frame clones and lacks some. The sample lists almost 750,000 clones; roughly 72% were seen once. The sequencing input was memory CD4+ T cells sorted from blood. Subset reported: CD45RA-negative fraction. These receptors all stem from a woman in her twenties or thirties in good health.

This chain links TRBV7-8 with TRBJ1-2; D uncertain. With 5 bases removed from V and 0 bases from J, the gap between germline ends came to 7 bases. CDR3 size: 13 residues. Germline assignment: CDR1 SGHVS and CDR2 FQNEAQ. This chain's CDR3 is CASSLDTNYGYTF. The CDR3 DNA follows: TGTGCCAGCAGCCTAGACACTAACTATGGCTACACCTTC.

This clone was seen only a few times. The genes are TRBV5-1 and TRBJ1-4; 12 bases align to TRBD1. The germline V gene has CDR1 SGHRS and CDR2 YFSETQ. The V and J ends lost 3 bases and 8 bases, in that order; junction bases with no gene match: 5. CDR3 length: 15 amino acids. The CDR3 DNA sequence: TGCGCCAGCAGCTCGATCGGGACAGGGGGCGAAAAACTGTTTTTT. It yields the protein CASSSIGTGGEKLFF.

In its sample, this clone was seen many times. The chain employs TRBV19 and TRBJ1-1; 7 bases line up with TRBD1. This CDR3 is 15 amino acids long. The J segment lost 0 bases and the V segment lost 6 bases, leaving 7 bases of the junction unmatched. Per the germline V gene, CDR1 is LNHDA and CDR2 is SQIVND (reference sequence). CDR3 nucleotide sequence: TGTGCCAGTAGGACCCCGGGACAGATGAACACTGAAGCTTTCTTT. This gives the protein CASRTPGQMNTEAFF.